One T cell receptor (beta chain) is described in this entry. Its target is unknown. The source of the sample is a study of cytomegalovirus exposure and HLA in healthy donors. Study-level background: Within an early data release were 80 million to 90 million unique TCRs drawn from HLA-typed donors. Study-wide findings and caveats: An ancestry cluster, one associated with Asian ancestry, reportedly showed fewer N-insertions than the roughly 670-donor mean in a later analysis. Judged likely to be a sequencing artifact was a cluster of highly shared sequence variants.

Primers included in the PCR were 60 Vbeta and 13 Jbeta primers. Assay used: immunoSEQ multiplex PCR; TCRdb lists only in-frame clones, some missing. The repertoire includes roughly 100,000 clones, around three quarters of them detected once, and about 6% sits in the top ten. CDR1 and CDR2 from the germline V gene are SGHRS and YFSETQ. The CDR3 consists of 15 residues. Trimming cost V 3 bases and J 1 base, with 12 bases left between them. Sequencing was done on a sample of PBMCs. The receptor comes from a woman aged 50 to 60 in good health and CMV-seropositive. This chain connects TRBV5-1 to TRBJ2-3; possible D gene TRBD2, 6 bases. CDR3 bases: TGCGCCAGCAGCTCGGGACTCCGGGGCACAGATACGCAGTATTTT. Translating gives CASSSGLRGTDTQYF. The full variable domain, with the rest looked up from reference TRBV5-1 and TRBJ2-3, is KAGVTQTPRYLIKTRGQQVTLSCSPISGHRSVSWYQQTPGQGLQFLFEYFSETQRNKGNFPGRFSGRQFSNSRSEMNVSTLELGDSALYLCASSSGLRGTDTQYFGPGTRLTVL.